Included here is one TCR beta chain sequence, with context. Which antigen it targets is not known. No base quality values were provided; no much bigger clone lies one nucleotide off. As encoded in the germline V gene (reference sequence), CDR1 is MNHEY while CDR2 is SMNVEV. Here V drops 5 bases and J drops 5 bases, and the junction holds 8 bases not matched to any gene. The CDR3 spans 15 residues, from the cysteine through the phenylalanine. This entry keeps only the CDR3 DNA: 45 bases, framed from base 1. These data are taken from a study of blood T cell repertoires in COVID-19 (dated by TCRdb to 2019 to 2021). A note on the overall study: Samples from collaborators originated in the United States, Italy and Spain and spanned both the acute and convalescent phases of COVID-19. The prospective study material was composed of cDNA or gDNA derived from T cells, B-cell-depleted T cells, or PBMCs. Subjects who had been exposed to COVID-19, were actively infected with it, or had recovered from it provided the deeply sampled blood TCRbeta repertoires that made up the dataset. The repertoires were released in a freely available public database meant as a resource for research on the immune response to SARS-CoV-2. Samples came from the ongoing ImmuneRACE study (first 160 participants) plus 1,254 subjects from 6 global collaborators. HLA class I and class II types, where available, came from metadata supplied by the sample provider rather than from assay-based typing. The sample metadata nearly always contained a de-identified subject ID, COVID-19 status, age in years and sex.

Overall study outcomes, separate from this receptor: The amount of clinical and demographic metadata varied by source and participant and was provided uncurated.

The immunoSEQ Assay, a bias-controlled multiplex PCR, was used to amplify TCRbeta CDR3 regions from genomic DNA. The source study handled its data this way. Within the assay, amplification of reference gene primers was used to estimate how many nucleated cells each sample contained. To quantify the absolute abundance of each unique TCRbeta CDR3 rearrangement, sequence reads were collapsed and filtered. Productive Simpson clonality was computed per sample as the square root of Simpson's diversity index over productive rearrangements. In TCRdb, the immuneACCESS table is reduced to in-frame sequences with V and J assigned. These tables do not hold every clone; where another copy was compared, an unresolved V gene accounts for under half, and the others remain unexplained. V and J calls and clone size are copied from that table; D and trimming were computed from the DNA. This sample has under 200,000 clones in its table, and nearly 90% of those were observed once. In total, the top ten clones hold around a fifth of the sample.

Each collaborating institution followed its own protocols to collect whole blood in K2EDTA tubes. For TCRbeta analysis, collaborator samples were shipped as frozen whole blood, as isolated PBMCs, or as DNA extracted from either sample type. Sequenced input: peripheral blood. This TCR derives from a man in his 60s with active or convalescent COVID-19. Recombination connected TRBV27 to TRBJ2-5; 10 central bases correspond to TRBD2. The base sequence is TGTGCCAGCAGTCCTAGCGGGGGCCTGTGGGAGACCCAGTACTTC. It codes for CASSPSGGLWETQYF.